The subject of this entry is one T cell receptor (beta chain). The same CDR3 is also encoded by other DNA sequences in this sample. The data derive from a study of blood T cell repertoires in COVID-19. Whole-study context: From the United States, Italy and Spain came samples of acute and convalescent COVID-19. T cells, B-cell-depleted T cells, or PBMCs supplied cDNA or gDNA.

In the original analysis: Amplified reference gene primers provided the basis for estimating nucleated cell counts. Produced via immunoSEQ multiplex PCR; TCRdb's table is partial and in-frame only. V and J calls and clone size come straight from that table; D and trimming were deduced from the DNA. The sample lists about 250,000 clones, approximately 90% seen once, with roughly 0.8% in the top ten. The TCR sequence derives from a man aged 25-40 years with acute or convalescent COVID-19. Sequenced input: peripheral blood.

The CDR3, as DNA: TGTGCCAGCACGGGGGTGGGAAACACTGAAGCTTTCTTT. Translating it yields CASTGVGNTEAFF. This chain uses TRBV9 with TRBJ1-1; possibly TRBD1 for D (5 bases). From germline, CDR1 is SGDLS and CDR2 YYNGEE. The V gene lost 6 bases and the J gene lost 2 bases, with 11 bases spanning the gap. The CDR3 sequence is 13 residues long.